This is a list of T cell receptor beta chains from one sample in a study of shared T cell receptors in the human thymus. Using immunoSEQ multiplex PCR, the repertoire was profiled, and TCRdb retains in-frame clones only, with some absent. This table holds about 610,000 clones, approximately 88% found once. This sample also appeared in a second study, on human thymus T cells.

Sequencing used thymocytes. The receptors shown here come from a boy in the first two years of life with a congenital heart defect. CDR3s include the opening cysteine and the closing phenylalanine or tryptophan. Each record gives: J gene, V gene, CDR3 length, D gene, clone size, CDR3 protein, CDR3 DNA. The D gene is left open where the match is weak. Clone size is not always given. Where it is, it says once, few, many or a class for expanded clones.

J: TRBJ2-1
V: TRBV11-1
length: 16
D: -
size: -
CDR3: CASSLPNGGVYNEQFF
DNA: TGTGCCAGCAGCTTACCAAATGGCGGGGTTTACAATGAGCAGTTCTTC

J: TRBJ2-5
V: TRBV27
length: 14
D: -
size: -
CDR3: CASSLSWGGGTQYF
DNA: TGTGCCAGCAGCCTGAGCTGGGGAGGGGGGACCCAGTACTTC

J: TRBJ1-1
V: TRBV2
length: 16
D: TRBD1
size: few
CDR3: CASSEARAQGKTEAFF
DNA: TGTGCCAGCAGTGAAGCACGGGCACAGGGGAAAACTGAAGCTTTCTTT

J: TRBJ1-1
V: TRBV5-1
length: 14
D: -
size: -
CDR3: CASRHRQVNTEAFF
DNA: TGCGCCAGCAGGCATAGACAGGTGAACACTGAAGCTTTCTTT

J: TRBJ1-1
V: TRBV7-2
length: 14
D: TRBD1
size: -
CDR3: CASSTQGVNTEAFF
DNA: TGTGCCAGCAGCACTCAGGGGGTGAACACTGAAGCTTTCTTT

J: TRBJ2-6
V: TRBV2
length: 18
D: TRBD1
size: -
CDR3: CASSDLGQGCSGANVLTF
DNA: TGTGCCAGCAGTGACCTAGGACAGGGCTGCTCTGGGGCCAACGTCCTGACTTTC

J: TRBJ2-7
V: TRBV28
length: 12
D: -
size: -
CDR3: CASTAPSYEQYF
DNA: TGTGCCAGCACCGCGCCCTCCTACGAGCAGTACTTC

J: TRBJ2-3
V: TRBV28
length: 14
D: TRBD1
size: -
CDR3: CASSPDRGPDTQYF
DNA: TGTGCCAGCAGTCCGGACAGGGGACCAGATACGCAGTATTTT

J: TRBJ2-7
V: TRBV2
length: 13
D: -
size: -
CDR3: CASSPNASYEQYF
DNA: TGTGCCAGCAGTCCTAATGCCTCCTACGAGCAGTACTTC

J: TRBJ1-1
V: TRBV28
length: 13
D: -
size: -
CDR3: CASSLLDSRSSFF
DNA: TGTGCCAGCAGTCTTCTAGACAGCCGAAGCTCGTTCTTT

J: TRBJ1-2
V: TRBV28
length: 18
D: TRBD1
size: -
CDR3: CASSFHVGTDPLRVGYTF
DNA: TGTGCCAGCAGTTTCCATGTCGGGACAGACCCACTAAGGGTTGGCTACACCTTC

J: TRBJ1-4
V: TRBV10-1
length: 15
D: TRBD1
size: -
CDR3: CASREDRGDGGKLFF
DNA: TGCGCCAGCAGGGAGGACAGGGGTGATGGGGGAAAACTGTTTTTT

J: TRBJ2-5
V: TRBV2
length: 14
D: TRBD1
size: -
CDR3: CASSADRARETQYF
DNA: TGTGCCAGCAGTGCGGACAGGGCCCGGGAGACCCAGTACTTC

J: TRBJ2-7
V: TRBV4-1
length: 16
D: TRBD1
size: once
CDR3: CASSQSPGQGLSEQYF
DNA: TGCGCCAGCAGCCAAAGCCCGGGACAGGGCCTTTCCGAGCAGTACTTC

J: TRBJ2-1
V: TRBV14
length: 16
D: -
size: -
CDR3: CASSQDPFGGCNEQFF
DNA: TGTGCCAGCAGCCAAGACCCCTTCGGAGGGTGTAATGAGCAGTTCTTC

J: TRBJ2-1
V: TRBV20-1
length: 10
D: -
size: -
CDR3: CSAEWNEQFF
DNA: TGCAGTGCTGAGTGGAATGAGCAGTTCTTC

J: TRBJ2-7
V: TRBV4-3
length: 18
D: TRBD2
size: -
CDR3: CASSQQGLAGGLRYEQYF
DNA: TGCGCCAGCAGCCAGCAGGGACTAGCGGGAGGGTTAAGGTACGAGCAGTACTTC

J: TRBJ2-3
V: TRBV7-6
length: 17
D: TRBD2
size: -
CDR3: CATRGTSGAPPTDTQYF
DNA: TGTGCCACCCGAGGGACTAGCGGGGCTCCTCCCACAGATACGCAGTATTTT

J: TRBJ2-1
V: TRBV29-1
length: 14
D: TRBD2
size: -
CDR3: CSASGRNSYNEQFF
DNA: TGCAGCGCTAGCGGGAGGAACTCCTACAATGAGCAGTTCTTC

J: TRBJ2-3
V: TRBV29-1
length: 13
D: -
size: once
CDR3: CSAVRPRTDTQYF
DNA: TGCAGCGCCGTGCGTCCACGCACAGATACGCAGTATTTT

J: TRBJ2-7
V: TRBV29-1
length: 11
D: -
size: once
CDR3: CSVGVSYEQYF
DNA: TGCAGCGTTGGAGTCTCCTACGAGCAGTACTTC

J: TRBJ2-4
V: TRBV7-9
length: 15
D: TRBD2
size: -
CDR3: CASSLDRTSGNIQYF
DNA: TGTGCCAGCAGCTTAGACAGGACTAGCGGCAACATTCAGTACTTC

J: TRBJ1-1
V: TRBV9
length: 12
D: -
size: once
CDR3: CASSVGEGEAFF
DNA: TGTGCCAGCAGCGTAGGTGAGGGTGAAGCTTTCTTT

J: TRBJ2-4
V: TRBV9
length: 18
D: TRBD2
size: -
CDR3: CASSYGLAPGGAKNIQYF
DNA: TGTGCCAGCAGCTACGGACTAGCCCCCGGGGGGGCCAAAAACATTCAGTACTTC

J: TRBJ1-2
V: TRBV5-1
length: 14
D: TRBD1
size: -
CDR3: CASSLVGGGYGYTF
DNA: TGCGCCAGCAGCTTGGTAGGGGGCGGCTATGGCTACACCTTC

J: TRBJ2-7
V: TRBV5-8
length: 14
D: -
size: -
CDR3: CASSLASRSYEQYF
DNA: TGTGCCAGCAGCTTGGCATCTAGGAGCTACGAGCAGTACTTC

J: TRBJ2-5
V: TRBV29-1
length: 14
D: -
size: -
CDR3: CSVEERLAPLAQYF
DNA: TGCAGCGTTGAGGAAAGGCTAGCTCCCCTGGCCCAGTACTTC

J: TRBJ2-7
V: TRBV28
length: 17
D: TRBD1
size: -
CDR3: CASSLRDPDRGGEEQYF
DNA: TGTGCCAGCAGTTTACGAGACCCGGACAGGGGAGGTGAGGAGCAGTACTTC

J: TRBJ1-3
V: TRBV6-1
length: 14
D: -
size: -
CDR3: CASSTGSSGNTIYF
DNA: TGTGCCAGCAGCACAGGGTCCTCTGGAAACACCATATATTTT

J: TRBJ2-1
V: TRBV6-1
length: 12
D: -
size: -
CDR3: CASSVEDNEQFF
DNA: TGTGCCAGCAGTGTTGAGGACAATGAGCAGTTCTTC

J: TRBJ2-3
V: TRBV27
length: 16
D: TRBD2
size: -
CDR3: CASSLFPSGTTDTQYF
DNA: TGTGCCAGCAGTTTATTTCCTAGCGGGACGACAGATACGCAGTATTTT

J: TRBJ2-7
V: TRBV10-3
length: 15
D: TRBD2
size: -
CDR3: CAISGGSGRDVEQYF
DNA: TGTGCCATCAGTGGGGGTTCAGGGAGGGATGTCGAGCAGTACTTC

J: TRBJ1-2
V: TRBV5-1
length: 12
D: TRBD1
size: -
CDR3: CASSSRGPGYTF
DNA: TGCGCCAGCAGCTCCAGGGGGCCTGGCTACACCTTC

J: TRBJ2-7
V: TRBV5-1
length: 13
D: -
size: -
CDR3: CASSLRGFYEQYF
DNA: TGCGCCAGCAGCTTGAGGGGATTCTACGAGCAGTACTTC

J: TRBJ2-5
V: TRBV4-3
length: 18
D: TRBD2
size: -
CDR3: CASSVVSSGRARQETQYF
DNA: TGCGCCAGCTCTGTAGTTTCGAGCGGGAGGGCGCGTCAAGAGACCCAGTACTTC

J: TRBJ2-1
V: TRBV9
length: 15
D: TRBD2
size: -
CDR3: CASTLVPGLAGEQFF
DNA: TGTGCCAGCACCCTTGTCCCGGGACTAGCGGGGGAGCAGTTCTTC

J: TRBJ2-2
V: TRBV9
length: 22
D: -
size: -
CDR3: CASSVAPGSHPLGWQVPGELFF
DNA: TGTGCCAGCAGCGTAGCCCCGGGATCCCACCCCCTCGGTTGGCAGGTCCCCGGGGAGCTGTTTTTT

J: TRBJ1-4
V: TRBV7-2
length: 15
D: -
size: -
CDR3: CASSLSPRVNEKLFF
DNA: TGTGCCAGCAGCTTATCTCCCAGGGTTAATGAAAAACTGTTTTTT

J: TRBJ2-5
V: TRBV7-2
length: 15
D: -
size: few
CDR3: CASSPHWDYQETQYF
DNA: TGTGCCAGCAGCCCGCACTGGGACTACCAAGAGACCCAGTACTTC

J: TRBJ1-4
V: TRBV7-9
length: 16
D: TRBD1
size: -
CDR3: CASSLGGQGVREKLFF
DNA: TGTGCCAGCAGCTTAGGGGGACAGGGTGTTCGGGAAAAACTGTTTTTT

J: TRBJ2-5
V: TRBV29-1
length: 15
D: TRBD2
size: -
CDR3: CSVEDLKREPETQYF
DNA: TGCAGCGTTGAAGATCTTAAGCGGGAGCCAGAGACCCAGTACTTC

J: TRBJ2-7
V: TRBV5-1
length: 18
D: TRBD1
size: once
CDR3: CASSLGGQGPPYPYEQYF
DNA: TGCGCCAGCAGCTTGGGGGGACAGGGTCCGCCATATCCCTACGAGCAGTACTTC

J: TRBJ2-3
V: TRBV2
length: 15
D: TRBD2
size: -
CDR3: CASSECGRGTDTQYF
DNA: TGTGCCAGCAGTGAATGCGGGAGGGGCACAGATACGCAGTATTTT

J: TRBJ2-7
V: TRBV15
length: 16
D: -
size: -
CDR3: CATSRDHGVAPYEQYF
DNA: TGTGCCACCAGCAGAGATCACGGGGTAGCCCCCTACGAGCAGTACTTC

J: TRBJ1-1
V: TRBV19
length: 18
D: TRBD1
size: -
CDR3: CASMGIRDRGNQNTEAFF
DNA: TGTGCCAGTATGGGGATACGGGACAGGGGAAACCAGAACACTGAAGCTTTCTTT

J: TRBJ2-2
V: TRBV7-3
length: 13
D: -
size: -
CDR3: CASSSRGTGELFF
DNA: TGTGCCAGCAGCTCCCGGGGGACCGGGGAGCTGTTTTTT

J: TRBJ2-4
V: TRBV11-2
length: 16
D: -
size: -
CDR3: CASSTSSGLAKNIQYF
DNA: TGTGCCAGCAGCACGAGTTCCGGACTAGCCAAAAACATTCAGTACTTC

J: TRBJ2-7
V: TRBV5-6
length: 16
D: TRBD2
size: -
CDR3: CASSLSPGLAPPAQYF
DNA: TGTGCCAGCAGCTTGTCTCCGGGACTAGCGCCCCCCGCGCAGTACTTC

J: TRBJ1-5
V: TRBV28
length: 14
D: -
size: -
CDR3: CASRGGESNQPQHF
DNA: TGTGCCAGCAGGGGGGGGGAAAGCAATCAGCCCCAGCATTTT

J: TRBJ2-7
V: TRBV6-5
length: 13
D: -
size: -
CDR3: CASTDRSSYEQYF
DNA: TGTGCCAGCACCGACAGGAGCTCCTACGAGCAGTACTTC

J: TRBJ1-5
V: TRBV6-1
length: 14
D: -
size: -
CDR3: CASSEAPGWQPQHF
DNA: TGTGCCAGCAGTGAAGCCCCCGGGTGGCAGCCCCAGCATTTT

J: TRBJ1-1
V: TRBV25-1
length: 15
D: TRBD1
size: -
CDR3: CASSESLDRLTEAFF
DNA: TGTGCCAGCAGTGAATCGCTGGACAGGCTCACTGAAGCTTTCTTT